Listed here are 23 T cell receptor beta chains from one sample, sequenced in a study of blood T cell repertoires in COVID-19. This table comes from immunoSEQ multiplex PCR, and its TCRdb copy is limited to in-frame clones, with some not included. The sample has about 220,000 clones, roughly 80% seen once. What was sequenced was peripheral blood. The receptors were gathered from a human donor in a cohort sampled during active COVID-19.

The chain couples TRBV28 to TRBJ1-1; D not resolved. The germline V and J ends were trimmed by 10 bases and 0 bases, with 15 bases remaining between them. CDR1 is MDHEN, CDR2 SYDVKM, per germline. This CDR3 contains 14 residues. CDR3 in amino acids: CATEPSHLNTEAFF. For the CDR3, the DNA is TGTGCCACCGAACCCTCCCACTTGAACACTGAAGCTTTCTTT.

V gene TRBV9 combines with J gene TRBJ2-7; 9 bases line up with TRBD2. The V and J ends lost 0 bases and 5 bases, in that order; junction bases with no gene match: 6. This CDR3 is built from 15 residues. The germline V gene encodes CDR1 SGDLS and CDR2 YYNGEE. CDR3 residues: CASSVAGAGGHEQYF. In DNA form, the CDR3 reads TGTGCCAGCAGCGTAGCTGGGGCGGGAGGGCACGAGCAGTACTTC.

This chain links TRBV19 with TRBJ1-5; 8 bases are a match to TRBD1. V was clipped by 7 bases and J by 5 bases; unmatched bases: 7. This CDR3 contains 14 residues. CDR1 LNHDA and CDR2 SQIVND come from the germline V gene (reference sequence). The CDR3 spells CASKGQDFYQPQHF. CDR3 coding DNA: TGTGCCAGTAAGGGACAGGATTTCTATCAGCCCCAGCATTTT. Full variable domain (rest looked up from reference TRBV19 and TRBJ1-5): DGGITQSPKYLFRKEGQNVTLSCEQNLNHDAMYWYRQDPGQGLRLIYYSQIVNDFQKGDIAEGYSVSREKKESFPLTVTSAQKNPTAFYLCASKGQDFYQPQHFGDGTRLSIL.

V and J are TRBV2 and TRBJ1-5; maybe TRBD1 (5 bases). CDR3 size: 13 residues. Germline CDR1 SNHLY, CDR2 FYNNEI. Trimming left V 10 bases short and J 0 bases short, with 10 bases between. The CDR3 nucleotides are TGTGCCACCCGGACATTTAGCAATCAGCCCCAGCATTTT. Translation: CATRTFSNQPQHF.

This chain connects TRBV27 to TRBJ2-1; 8 bases are shared with TRBD1. From germline, CDR1 is MNHEY and CDR2 SMNVEV (reference sequence). The trim removed 2 bases at V and 2 bases at J, leaving 5 bases unmatched. This CDR3 spans 16 amino acids. The CDR3 nucleotides are TGTGCCAGCAGTTTAGGCGGCAGGGGGCCCTACAATGAGCAGTTCTTC. Encoded protein: CASSLGGRGPYNEQFF.

On this clone: The identical CDR3 is also encoded by other nucleotide sequences in the sample. The chain recombines TRBV28 with TRBJ2-7, with a weak D call TRBD1 (5 bases). Trimming cost V 2 bases and J 2 bases, with 10 bases left between them. This CDR3 is 14 amino acids long. Germline V gene sequence: CDR1 MDHEN, CDR2 SYDVKM. The chain's CDR3 is CASSLAGPPYEQYF. For the CDR3, the DNA is TGTGCCAGCAGTTTAGCAGGGCCCCCCTACGAGCAGTACTTC.

The gene calls are TRBV19 and TRBJ2-3; 11 bases align to TRBD1. The germline gives CDR1 LNHDA, CDR2 SQIVND (reference sequence). V gave up 6 bases and J gave up 14 bases; unmatched junction bases: 16. The CDR3 has 15 amino acids. The CDR3 here is CASRQTGGTGGFGYF. The CDR3 DNA reads TGTGCCAGTAGACAGACTGGAGGGACAGGGGGTTTCGGGTATTTT.

The chain employs TRBV5-1 and TRBJ1-2; D might be TRBD1 (6 bases). The CDR3 loop spans 16 amino acids. V was cut by 0 bases and J by 0 bases, with 12 bases left in between. Per the germline V gene, CDR1 is SGHRS and CDR2 is YFSETQ. For the CDR3, the DNA is TGCGCCAGCAGCTTGGAGGGGGTGCGAGCTAACTATGGCTACACCTTC. Its protein product is CASSLEGVRANYGYTF.

V gene TRBV19 combines with J gene TRBJ2-3, with TRBD2 matching 8 bases. V was pared by 8 bases and J by 0 bases, with 4 bases of the junction left unmatched. CDR3 length: 14 residues. Germline V lookup: CDR1 LNHDA, CDR2 SQIVND (reference sequence). In nucleotides, the CDR3 is TGTGCCAGTTCGGCTAGCGGGAGCACAGATACGCAGTATTTT. Protein: CASSASGSTDTQYF.

This chain joins TRBV6-5 and TRBJ2-5; D might be TRBD2 (7 bases). The germline V gene encodes CDR1 MNHEY and CDR2 SVGAGI. V was clipped by 0 bases and J by 2 bases, with 13 bases between them. CDR3 length: 16 amino acids. This CDR3 is CASSYSQRGGQETQYF. In DNA, the CDR3 is TGTGCCAGCAGTTACTCTCAAAGGGGGGGACAAGAGACCCAGTACTTC.

The chain uses TRBV27 and TRBJ1-6, with D hard to call. Germline V gene sequence: CDR1 MNHEY, CDR2 SMNVEV (reference sequence). The CDR3 extends over 16 amino acids. Trimming removed 8 bases from V and 0 bases from J, with 14 bases in between. CDR3: CASPPFPPSYNSPLHF. CDR3 sequence (DNA): TGTGCCAGCCCCCCCTTCCCCCCCTCCTATAATTCACCCCTCCACTTT.

The rearrangement links TRBV2 to TRBJ1-4, with a tentative D call TRBD1 (5 bases). V was cut by 3 bases and J by 6 bases, with 14 bases left in between. The CDR3 is 15 residues long. From germline, CDR1 is SNHLY and CDR2 FYNNEI. DNA of the CDR3: TGTGCCAGCAGTGAGTGGGGGGGGATTTATGAAAAACTGTTTTTT. Protein product: CASSEWGGIYEKLFF.

The CDR3 nucleotides are TGTGCCAGCAAAACAGGGGATGTGGACTATGGCTACACCTTC. Translating it yields CASKTGDVDYGYTF. J is TRBJ1-2 and V is TRBV6-6, with 7 bases lining up with TRBD1. The CDR3 sequence is 14 residues long. Germline values: CDR1 MNHNY, CDR2 SVGAGI (reference sequence). V lost 7 bases, J lost 3 bases, and 8 bases stayed unmatched.

Remarks on this clone: At one of its ends the junction is not consistent with the germline gene, which may arise from a read error. This chain joins TRBV28 and TRBJ1-3, with 10 bases lining up with TRBD1. Germline loops: CDR1 MDHEN, CDR2 SYDVKM. This CDR3 contains 12 residues. DNA for the CDR3: TGTGCCAGCAGTACCCCGACAGGGGGCTGCTCTTTT. Its translation: CASSTPTGGCSF.

This clone was seen a single time. The chain employs TRBV7-2 and TRBJ2-7, with 10 positions matching TRBD2. V shed 5 bases and J 5 bases; nucleotides not matched to a gene: 12. This CDR3 contains 16 residues. Germline V gene sequence: CDR1 SGHTA, CDR2 FQGNSA. The CDR3 loop is CASSLTAQREGHEQYF. The CDR3 region has the DNA TGTGCCAGCAGCCTAACCGCCCAGCGGGAGGGACACGAGCAGTACTTC.

The chain combines TRBV18 with TRBJ2-7, with TRBD2 matching 10 bases. CDR3 size: 15 residues. CDR1 and CDR2 (germline): KGHSH, LQKENI. Germline trimming cut 2 bases from V and 4 bases from J; bases unmatched to any gene: 5. The CDR3 sequence is CASSPVASGSYEQYF. CDR3 coding DNA: TGTGCCAGCTCACCAGTGGCTAGCGGGAGTTACGAGCAGTACTTC.

The chain carries TRBV5-1 and TRBJ2-7, with D tentatively TRBD2 (5 bases). The germline V gene encodes CDR1 SGHRS and CDR2 YFSETQ. There are 15 residues in the CDR3. The V end was cut by 5 bases, the J end by 3 bases, with 18 bases between. The CDR3 DNA follows: TGCGCCAGCAGACTGGTGTTTCGTGGACTCTACGAGCAGTACTTC. Its protein is CASRLVFRGLYEQYF.

This clone was recorded once. The chain employs TRBV1 and TRBJ2-7; the table's D gene call, TRBD2, was not cross checked with the DNA. TRBV1 is termed a pseudogene. The CDR3 sequence is 16 residues long. As DNA, the CDR3 is TGCACCAGCAGCCCTAAACTGATAGCGGGAGCGGGCGAGCAGTACTTC. Protein sequence: CTSSPKLIAGAGEQYF.

The chain carries TRBV28 and TRBJ1-1; D is possibly TRBD1 (5 bases). V lost 1 base and J lost 8, with 11 bases in between. The CDR3 loop spans 13 amino acids. CDR1 MDHEN and CDR2 SYDVKM come from the germline V gene. CDR3 residues: CASSLSGGREAFF. CDR3 sequence (DNA): TGTGCCAGCAGTTTATCCGGGGGGAGGGAAGCTTTCTTT.

The rearrangement uses TRBV25-1 and TRBJ2-7; TRBD2 matches at 10 bases. The V and J ends lost 0 bases and 5 bases, in that order; junction bases with no gene match: 7. Germline CDR1 reads MGHDK; CDR2 reads SYGVNS. The CDR3 has 16 amino acids. The CDR3 region has the DNA TGTGCCAGCAGTGAATATGCGCTAGCGGGAGACAACGAGCAGTACTTC. It specifies CASSEYALAGDNEQYF.

This clone was seen ten or more times. This specimen includes other DNA sequences encoding the same CDR3. The J gene is TRBJ1-5, the V gene TRBV2, with a tentative D call TRBD1 (6 bases). CDR3 size: 13 residues. CDR1 is SNHLY, CDR2 FYNNEI, per germline. Trimming left V 8 bases short and J 4 bases short, with 12 bases between. CDR3 nucleotide sequence: TGTGCCAGCTGGACAGACTCTAATCAGCCCCAGCATTTT. Encoded protein: CASWTDSNQPQHF.

The rearrangement joins TRBV5-4 to TRBJ2-7; TRBD2 agrees at 8 bases. Germline V gene lookup returns CDR1 SGHNT and CDR2 YYREEE (reference sequence). With V trimmed by 0 bases and J by 2 bases, 4 bases remained unmatched. The CDR3 has 15 amino acids. The CDR3 nucleotides are TGTGCCAGCAGCTTGGCGGGTAGCGGGGCCTACGAGCAGTACTTC. Protein: CASSLAGSGAYEQYF. The complete variable domain, with remaining parts taken from reference TRBV5-4 and TRBJ2-7, reads ETGVTQSPTHLIKTRGQQVTLRCSSQSGHNTVSWYQQALGQGPQFIFQYYREEENGRGNFPPRFSGLQFPNYSSELNVNALELDDSALYLCASSLAGSGAYEQYFGPGTRLTVT.

V is TRBV27 and J is TRBJ2-7; TRBD1 matches 9 bases. Germline V lookup: CDR1 MNHEY, CDR2 SMNVEV (reference sequence). This CDR3 is built from 15 residues. J gave up 4 bases and V 5 bases, and 9 bases lay outside the gene matches. CDR3 nucleotides: TGTGCCAGCAGTCCCTCGACAGGGGGTCTGTACGAGCAGTACTTC. Amino acids: CASSPSTGGLYEQYF.